This entry lists 6 T cell receptor beta chains sequenced from one sample in a study of T cell responses to AZD1222 COVID-19 vaccine (dated by TCRdb to about 2021). The time point label here, explained by the study, means: about 28 days (+/-7) after the second vaccine dose. Libraries came from the immunoSEQ multiplex PCR assay. TCRdb obtained this table from immuneACCESS and retained in-frame rearrangements with V and J assigned. These tables miss some clones; where compared with another copy, unresolved V genes account for less than half of the shortfall, and the remainder is unexplained. The sample profile shows 65,000 to 85,000 clones; 75% to 90% of them were found once. Around 9.3% of the sample belongs to the ten largest clones. The sequencing here drew on peripheral blood, taken 28 days after the second AZD1222 dose. The receptors derive from an adult who received the AZD1222 COVID-19 vaccine.

The chain is built from TRBV20-1 and TRBJ1-6, with 9 bases fitting TRBD1. The V gene's germline CDR1 is DFQATT and CDR2 SNEGSKA (reference sequence). Trimming at V came to 3 bases and at J to 10 bases, leaving 10 bases not matched to a gene. This CDR3 is built from 15 residues. The CDR3 region is CSASNRGLSWSPLHF. The CDR3, as DNA: TGCAGTGCTAGTAACAGGGGGCTCTCCTGGTCACCCCTCCACTTT.

This chain connects TRBV4-1 to TRBJ2-1; D may be TRBD2 (5 bases). V gave up 0 bases and J gave up 0 bases, with 12 bases separating them. Per germline, CDR1 MGHRA and CDR2 YSYEKL. CDR3 length: 17 amino acids. The chain's CDR3 is CASSQDTRRSSYNEQFF. The CDR3 DNA is TGCGCCAGCAGCCAAGATACCCGGAGGAGCTCCTACAATGAGCAGTTCTTC.

A few counts support this clone. CDR3 loop: CASQDQIYDEQYF. CDR3 in DNA: TGTGCCTCACAGGACCAGATTTACGACGAGCAGTACTTC. This rearrangement joins TRBV10-3 to TRBJ2-7; maybe TRBD1 (5 bases). The V gene's germline CDR1 is ENHRY and CDR2 SYGVKD. With 11 bases removed from V and 5 bases from J, the gap between germline ends came to 19 bases. The CDR3 has 13 residues.

This clone was seen a few times. J is TRBJ1-6 and V is TRBV2; no clear D gene. Germline V CDR1 and CDR2: SNHLY, FYNNEI. This CDR3 has 15 residues. V lost 1 base to trimming and J lost 10 bases, with 14 bases between them. For the CDR3, the DNA is TGTGCCAGCAGTGAAGGAGAGCGGGCCTACTCACCCCTCCACTTT. This encodes CASSEGERAYSPLHF.

The genes are TRBV6-6 and TRBJ1-4; 9 bases match TRBD1. CDR1 is MNHNY and CDR2 is SVGAGI in the germline V gene (reference sequence). The CDR3 is 14 residues long. J lost 4 bases, V lost 9 bases, and 6 bases had no gene match. As DNA, the CDR3 is TGTGCCAGTACACAGGGGGCCTATAATGAAAAACTGTTTTTT. Translation gives CASTQGAYNEKLFF.

The chain combines TRBV7-9 with TRBJ2-3; no reliable D call. This CDR3 has 14 amino acids. The ends were cut back, 2 bases at V and 0 bases at J, with 6 bases in the middle. Germline CDR1 and CDR2: SEHNR and FQNEAQ (reference sequence). Written as DNA, the CDR3 is TGTGCCAGCAGCTTAACCGGGAGCACAGATACGCAGTATTTT. Residues: CASSLTGSTDTQYF.